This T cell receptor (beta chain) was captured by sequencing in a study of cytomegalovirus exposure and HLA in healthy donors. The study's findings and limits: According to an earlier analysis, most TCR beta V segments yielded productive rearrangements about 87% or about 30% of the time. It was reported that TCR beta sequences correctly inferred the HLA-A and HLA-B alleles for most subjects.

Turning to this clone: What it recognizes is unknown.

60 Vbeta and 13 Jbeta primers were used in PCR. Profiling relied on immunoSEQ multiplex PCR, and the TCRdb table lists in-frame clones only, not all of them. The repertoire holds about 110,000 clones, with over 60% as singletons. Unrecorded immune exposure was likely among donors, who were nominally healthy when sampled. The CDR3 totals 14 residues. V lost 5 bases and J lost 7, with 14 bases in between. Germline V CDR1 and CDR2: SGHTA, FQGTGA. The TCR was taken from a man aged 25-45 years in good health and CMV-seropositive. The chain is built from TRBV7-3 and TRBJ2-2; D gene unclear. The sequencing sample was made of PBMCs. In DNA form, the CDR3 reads TGTGCCAGCAGCGTTAACGGTGGCGGCGGGGAGCTGTTTTTT. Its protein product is CASSVNGGGGELFF.